The 30 T cell receptor beta chains in this list originate from one sample, sequenced in a study of metastatic and nonmetastatic thyroid tumors. Patients had received no treatment of any kind before thyroid surgery. TCRdb re-called the PCR reads via MiXCR. Of around 13,000 clones listed, more than 20% were seen once; the top ten hold around 7.8%. The sequencing input was blood. These receptors were obtained from a female donor with papillary thyroid cancer or a benign thyroid nodule (not recorded which). Some clones in this sample may be carry-over from other donors' samples.

This clone was observed many times. Within the sample, other DNA sequences also encode this same CDR3. The rearrangement joins TRBV9 to TRBJ2-3; perhaps TRBD2 as D (5 bases). CDR3 length equals 13 residues. The germline gives CDR1 SGDLS, CDR2 YYNGEE. Trimming left V 4 bases short and J 3 bases short, with 9 bases between. CDR3 DNA sequence: TGTGCCAGCAGCACACTAGAAACAGATACGCAGTATTTT. Protein sequence: CASSTLETDTQYF.

There are many counts of this clone. The DNA of the CDR3 is TGTGCCACCAGTGATTGGGACACTGAAGCTTTCTTT. Protein: CATSDWDTEAFF. The chain is built from TRBV24-1 and TRBJ1-1; D gene unclear. The V end lost 2 bases, the J end lost 3 bases, and 3 bases lay between the germline ends. This CDR3 has 12 amino acids. Germline CDR1 and CDR2: KGHDR and SFDVKD.

Many counts were recorded for this clone. This chain connects TRBV3-1 to TRBJ1-3; 7 positions agree with TRBD1. CDR1 and CDR2 from the germline V gene are LGHDT and YNNKEL (reference sequence). The V segment lost 1 base and the J segment 4 bases; nucleotides outside the gene matches: 4. CDR3 length: 15 residues. The CDR3 here is CASSQVGDSGNTIYF. The CDR3 region has the DNA TGTGCCAGCAGCCAAGTGGGGGACAGCGGAAACACCATATATTTT. The variable domain in full, completed from reference TRBV3-1 and TRBJ1-3, reads DTAVSQTPKYLVTQMGNDKSIKCEQNLGHDTMYWYKQDSKKFLKIMFSYNNKELIINETVPNRFSPKSPDKAHLNLHINSLELGDSAVYFCASSQVGDSGNTIYFGEGSWLTVV.

This clone was detected a few times. The genes are TRBV6-2 or TRBV6-3 and TRBJ2-7, with D uncertain. The CDR3 loop spans 12 amino acids. Trimming stripped 7 bases from V and 1 base from J, with 8 bases between. Germline lookup yields CDR1 MNHEY and CDR2 SVGEGT. The CDR3 spells CASNRGSYEQYF. In DNA form, the CDR3 reads TGTGCCAGCAACCGCGGTTCCTACGAGCAGTACTTC.

This clone was seen repeatedly, ten times or more. CDR3 residues: CASSLGRTDIKMNTEAFF. The DNA of the CDR3 is TGTGCCAGCAGCTTAGGCCGGACGGATATCAAAATGAACACTGAAGCTTTCTTT. The chain uses TRBV7-8 and TRBJ1-1; D ambiguous. V was trimmed by 1 base and J by 0 bases, leaving 18 bases between them. This CDR3 has 18 amino acids. Germline V CDR1 and CDR2: SGHVS, FQNEAQ. Filled out from reference TRBV7-8 and TRBJ1-1, the complete variable domain reads GAGVSQSPRYKVAKRGQDVALRCDPISGHVSLFWYQQALGQGPEFLTYFQNEAQLDKSGLPSDRFFAERPEGSVSTLKIQRTQQEDSAVYLCASSLGRTDIKMNTEAFFGQGTRLTVV.

This clone was seen ten or more times. The V call is TRBV11-1, the J call TRBJ2-3; TRBD1 or TRBD2 may be the D gene (5 bases each). V dropped 5 bases and J dropped 6 bases, with 12 bases sitting between them. The CDR3 extends over 13 amino acids. Per germline, CDR1 SGHAT and CDR2 FQDESV (reference sequence). Here the CDR3 DNA reads TGTGCCAGCAGCCGAACGGGGCTCGATACGCAGTATTTT. It specifies CASSRTGLDTQYF.

The chain is built from TRBV7-8 and TRBJ1-2; maybe TRBD1 (5 bases). The germline CDR1 and CDR2 sequences are SGHVS and FQNEAQ. Trimming pared 3 bases from V and 4 bases from J, leaving 15 bases between. The CDR3 covers 15 residues. Here the CDR3 DNA reads TGTGCCAGCAGCTTCCAAGACAGAAACCTCTATGGCTACACCTTC. Its protein product is CASSFQDRNLYGYTF.

A note on this clone: A much larger clone lies one base from this, so it may be a read error. This sequence joins TRBV7-2 and TRBJ2-1; 10 nucleotides align to TRBD2. Unmatched junction bases numbered 8, after V lost 3 bases and J lost 15 bases. Germline lookup yields CDR1 SGHTA and CDR2 FQGNSA. CDR3 length: 13 amino acids. For the CDR3, the DNA is TGTGCCAGCAGCTTTAGCGGGAGGTACTATCTGTTCTTC. This encodes CASSFSGRYYLFF.

This clone was detected ten times or more. The chain links TRBV6-1 to TRBJ2-7; TRBD1 matches 9 bases. This CDR3 spans 16 amino acids. The germline gives CDR1 MNHNS, CDR2 SASEGT. The junction had 12 bases not matched to a gene; V was cut back by 6 bases and J by 3 bases. The DNA for the CDR3 is TGTGCCAGCAGGGGGGTTGCCGTGGACAGGGGCTACGAGCAGTACTTC. Protein sequence: CASRGVAVDRGYEQYF.

The V gene is TRBV20-1, the J gene TRBJ2-1; 12 nucleotides match TRBD2. CDR3 length: 15 amino acids. The ends lost 5 bases at V and 7 bases at J; junction bases unmatched: 9. Germline lookup yields CDR1 DFQATT and CDR2 SNEGSKA (reference sequence). The CDR3 bases are TGCAGTGCTGAAGTAGAAGGACTAGCGGGAAATGAGCAGTTCTTC. This codes for CSAEVEGLAGNEQFF.

This clone has only one observation. This is likely a read error, given that the CDR3 carries no conserved phenylalanine or tryptophan at its end. The CDR3 protein is CASSPPGTGDGYTL. CDR3 DNA sequence: TGTGCCAGCAGCCCACCAGGGACAGGTGATGGCTACACCCTC. The rearrangement joins TRBV5-6 to TRBJ1-2; 8 nucleotides line up with TRBD1. After removal of 4 bases from V and 6 bases from J, the junction contained 8 bases not matched to a gene. Per the germline V gene, CDR1 is SGHDT and CDR2 is YYEEEE. The CDR3 loop spans 14 amino acids.

This clone has more than one count but fewer than ten. Since a much larger clone is just one base distant, this may be a read error. J is TRBJ1-1 and V is TRBV9; D not resolved. The CDR3 consists of 12 residues. CDR1 and CDR2 from the germline V gene are SGDLS and YYNGEE. CDR3 sequence: CAGSVAVTEAFF. CDR3 sequence (DNA): TGTGCCGGCAGCGTAGCAGTCACTGAAGCTTTCTTT.

The rearrangement uses TRBV7-8 and TRBJ1-2; 7 bases match TRBD1. This CDR3 is built from 16 residues. The germline V gene has CDR1 SGHVS and CDR2 FQNEAQ. Trimming cost V 7 bases and J 7 bases; bases outside gene matches: 18. The CDR3 protein is CASTEAIAGQWGGYTF. In DNA, the CDR3 is TGTGCCAGCACCGAGGCCATTGCGGGACAGTGGGGTGGCTACACCTTC.

This chain connects TRBV11-1 to TRBJ2-7; D is uncertain. V gave up 1 base and J gave up 3 bases, with 7 bases separating them. The germline V gene has CDR1 SGHAT and CDR2 FQDESV (reference sequence). This CDR3 comprises 13 residues. The DNA for the CDR3 is TGTGCCAGCAGCTTAGACCTACACTACGAGCAGTACTTC. Its protein product is CASSLDLHYEQYF.

This clone was seen many times. The genes are TRBV3-1 and TRBJ2-3; 7 nucleotides line up with TRBD1. J lost 2 bases, V lost 5 bases, and 7 bases had no gene match. The CDR3 length is 15 residues. Germline V gene data show CDR1 as LGHDT and CDR2 as YNNKEL (reference sequence). CDR3 region: CASSVRDSDTDTQYF. The DNA for the CDR3 is TGTGCCAGCAGCGTCCGGGACAGCGACACAGATACGCAGTATTTT.

This clone was seen repeatedly, ten times or more. A much bigger clone sits one base away, suggesting this may be a read error. The same CDR3 is also encoded by other DNA sequences in this sample. The chain links TRBV27 to TRBJ2-3; TRBD1 or TRBD2 may be the D gene (5 bases each). Germline CDR1 MNHEY, CDR2 SMNVEV (reference sequence). The CDR3 loop spans 14 amino acids. The germline V and J ends were trimmed by 8 bases and 4 bases, with 16 bases remaining between them. In DNA form, the CDR3 reads TGTGCCAGCGCCGAGGGGAGAGTTGCAGATACGCAGTATTTT. It is translated as CASAEGRVADTQYF.

The rearrangement links TRBV19 to TRBJ2-7; 7 bases map to TRBD1. The germline gives CDR1 LNHDA, CDR2 SQIVND (reference sequence). The ends lost 6 bases at V and 2 bases at J; junction bases unmatched: 10. This CDR3 has 15 amino acids. In nucleotides, the CDR3 is TGTGCCAGTAGCACCGACAGGGAAACACCCTACGAGCAGTACTTC. Its protein product is CASSTDRETPYEQYF.

This clone was seen ten or more times. The chain couples TRBV7-9 to TRBJ1-4; D is uncertain. The CDR3 sequence is 11 residues long. V lost 5 bases, J lost 5 bases, and 3 bases lay in between. Germline V gives CDR1 SEHNR, CDR2 FQNEAQ (reference sequence). CDR3 DNA sequence: TGTGCCAGCAGCCGAAATGAAAAACTGTTTTTT. This sequence encodes CASSRNEKLFF.

This clone has a count of ten or more. The rearrangement joins TRBV5-1 to TRBJ2-1; D is ambiguous. The germline CDR1 and CDR2 sequences are SGHRS and YFSETQ. This CDR3 is 15 amino acids long. The germline V and J ends were trimmed by 0 bases and 6 bases, with 13 bases remaining between them. The CDR3 loop is CASSLGPAKGNEQFF. The CDR3 bases are TGCGCCAGCAGCTTGGGGCCAGCAAAGGGCAATGAGCAGTTCTTC.

The chain employs TRBV19 and TRBJ2-2; tentative D call: TRBD1 (6 bases). V was trimmed by 7 bases and J by 6 bases, leaving 18 bases between them. Germline V gene lookup returns CDR1 LNHDA and CDR2 SQIVND (reference sequence). The CDR3 consists of 15 residues. The CDR3 reads CASKWAGEFSGELFF. CDR3 nucleotide sequence: TGTGCCAGTAAATGGGCAGGGGAGTTTTCCGGGGAGCTGTTTTTT.

A remark on this clone: Since a much larger clone is just one base distant, this may be a read error. The genes are TRBV9 and TRBJ2-5; 8 bases align to TRBD2. Per germline, CDR1 SGDLS and CDR2 YYNGEE. There are 14 residues in the CDR3. In DNA form, the CDR3 reads TGTGCCAACAGCGTAGGGATAGCGGGGGAGACCCAGTACTTC. This sequence encodes CANSVGIAGETQYF.

This clone came up many times. V usage is TRBV20-1 and J usage is TRBJ1-6, with 10 bases fitting TRBD1. CDR1 and CDR2 (germline): DFQATT, SNEGSKA (reference sequence). V gave up 1 base and J gave up 6 bases; unmatched junction bases: 6. This CDR3 is built from 16 residues. DNA of the CDR3: TGCAGTGCTAGAGTTGAGACAGGGGGCAGTAATTCACCCCTCCACTTT. Translation: CSARVETGGSNSPLHF.

This clone was recorded at least ten times. The identical CDR3 is also encoded by other nucleotide sequences in the sample. The chain recombines TRBV9 with TRBJ2-1; weak D call: TRBD2 (5 bases). Germline lookup yields CDR1 SGDLS and CDR2 YYNGEE. V was shortened by 4 bases and J by 0 bases, with 17 bases between the two germline ends. The CDR3 spans 17 residues. The CDR3 region is CASSFSPRRSSYNEQFF. The CDR3 bases are TGTGCCAGCAGCTTCTCCCCTAGGAGGTCCTCCTACAATGAGCAGTTCTTC.

The chain employs TRBV3-1 and TRBJ1-5; a possible D gene is TRBD1 (5 bases). The CDR3 consists of 17 residues. CDR1 and CDR2 from the germline V gene are LGHDT and YNNKEL (reference sequence). Trimming left V 0 bases short and J 6 bases short, with 18 bases between. In nucleotides, the CDR3 is TGTGCCAGCAGCCAAGATCGGGACTGGGTCCGGGGTCAGCCCCAGCATTTT. Translated: CASSQDRDWVRGQPQHF.

This chain links TRBV12-3 or TRBV12-4 with TRBJ2-3; D call uncertain. This CDR3 is 15 amino acids long. The germline V and J ends were trimmed by 7 bases and 0 bases, with 14 bases remaining between them. CDR3 coding DNA: TGTGCCAGCACCCACCCCGAAGGAAGCACAGATACGCAGTATTTT. As protein: CASTHPEGSTDTQYF.

This clone has only a few counts. The chain joins TRBV5-1 to TRBJ2-7; weak D call: TRBD1 (5 bases). This CDR3 region has 13 residues. Trimming cost V 5 bases and J 2 bases, with 11 bases left between them. Germline V gene data show CDR1 as SGHRS and CDR2 as YFSETQ. The CDR3, as DNA: TGCGCCAGCAGTTATGACAGAGCCTACGAGCAGTACTTC. Its translation: CASSYDRAYEQYF.

This clone has a handful of counts. The chain carries TRBV12-3 or TRBV12-4 and TRBJ1-1; TRBD1 aligns across 8 bases. This CDR3 spans 17 amino acids. After removal of 4 bases from V and 1 base from J, the junction contained 11 bases not matched to a gene. This chain's CDR3 is CASSYPRGQAANTEAFF. The CDR3, as DNA: TGTGCCAGCAGTTACCCGCGGGGACAGGCTGCGAACACTGAAGCTTTCTTT.

V and J are TRBV2 and TRBJ2-7; 7 positions match TRBD2. CDR1 is SNHLY, CDR2 FYNNEI, per germline. The V gene end was trimmed by 2 bases and the J gene end by 7 bases; junction bases not matched to a gene: 17. This CDR3 is 17 amino acids long. In DNA, the CDR3 is TGTGCCAGCAGTGAAAGTGCCAGGGAGGGGTCACTGGGAGAGCAGTACTTC. Amino acids: CASSESAREGSLGEQYF.

This clone rates as medium-sized. V gene TRBV20-1 combines with J gene TRBJ2-7, with D perhaps matching TRBD1 or TRBD2 (5 bases each). The germline CDR1 and CDR2 sequences are DFQATT and SNEGSKA (reference sequence). CDR3 length: 13 amino acids. The V and J ends lost 5 bases and 6 bases respectively, with 17 bases between them. CDR3 DNA: TGCAGTGCTTCCCCTGAGGGGCCGGGCGAGCAGTACTTC. This gives the protein CSASPEGPGEQYF.

The chain has TRBV5-1 and TRBJ2-1; TRBD1 matches 7 bases. Germline V gene sequence: CDR1 SGHRS, CDR2 YFSETQ. The V and J ends lost 4 bases and 2 bases, in that order; junction bases with no gene match: 9. The CDR3 has 16 amino acids. CDR3 nucleotides: TGCGCCAGCAGCCTCCACCTGGACAGGACCTACAATGAGCAGTTCTTC. Its protein is CASSLHLDRTYNEQFF.